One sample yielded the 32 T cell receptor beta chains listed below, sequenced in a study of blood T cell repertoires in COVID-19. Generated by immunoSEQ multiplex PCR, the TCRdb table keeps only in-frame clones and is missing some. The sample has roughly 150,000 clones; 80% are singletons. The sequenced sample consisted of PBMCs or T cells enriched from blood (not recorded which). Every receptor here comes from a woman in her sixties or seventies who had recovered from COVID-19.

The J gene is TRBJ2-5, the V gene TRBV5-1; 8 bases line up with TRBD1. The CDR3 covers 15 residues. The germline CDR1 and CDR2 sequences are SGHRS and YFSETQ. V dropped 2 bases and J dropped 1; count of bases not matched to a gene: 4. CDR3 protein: CASSFGDRSQETQYF. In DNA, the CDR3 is TGCGCCAGCAGCTTCGGGGACAGGTCCCAAGAGACCCAGTACTTC.

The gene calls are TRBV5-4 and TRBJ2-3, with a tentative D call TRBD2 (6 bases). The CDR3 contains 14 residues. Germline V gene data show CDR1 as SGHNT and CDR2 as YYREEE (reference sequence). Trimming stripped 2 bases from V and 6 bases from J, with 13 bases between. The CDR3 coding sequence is TGTGCCAGCAGCTTAAAACTAGCAGGGGATACGCAGTATTTT. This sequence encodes CASSLKLAGDTQYF. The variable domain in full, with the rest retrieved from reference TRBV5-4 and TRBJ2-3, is ETGVTQSPTHLIKTRGQQVTLRCSSQSGHNTVSWYQQALGQGPQFIFQYYREEENGRGNFPPRFSGLQFPNYSSELNVNALELDDSALYLCASSLKLAGDTQYFGPGTRLTVL.

This chain's CDR3 is CASSPEGAGAQPQHF. Written as DNA, the CDR3 is TGCGCCAGCAGCCCTGAGGGCGCGGGGGCTCAGCCCCAGCATTTT. The chain has TRBV5-1 and TRBJ1-5; tentatively, D is TRBD1 (6 bases). Germline CDR1 is SGHRS and CDR2 is YFSETQ. Between the trimmed V and J ends, which lost 4 bases and 6 bases, there was a span of 17 bases. CDR3 length: 15 amino acids.

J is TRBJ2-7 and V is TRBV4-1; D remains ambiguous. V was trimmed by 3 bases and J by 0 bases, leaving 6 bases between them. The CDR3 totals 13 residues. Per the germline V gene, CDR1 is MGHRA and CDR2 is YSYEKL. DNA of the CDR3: TGCGCCAGCAGCCACTCTATCTCCTACGAGCAGTACTTC. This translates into CASSHSISYEQYF.

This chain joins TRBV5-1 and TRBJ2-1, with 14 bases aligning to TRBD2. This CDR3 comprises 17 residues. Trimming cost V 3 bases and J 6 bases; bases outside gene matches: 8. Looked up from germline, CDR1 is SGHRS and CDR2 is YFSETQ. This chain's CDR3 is CASSSGTSGGPSNEQFF. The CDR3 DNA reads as TGCGCCAGCAGCTCCGGGACTAGCGGGGGTCCTAGCAATGAGCAGTTCTTC. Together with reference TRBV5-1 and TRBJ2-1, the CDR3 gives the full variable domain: KAGVTQTPRYLIKTRGQQVTLSCSPISGHRSVSWYQQTPGQGLQFLFEYFSETQRNKGNFPGRFSGRQFSNSRSEMNVSTLELGDSALYLCASSSGTSGGPSNEQFFGPGTRLTVL.

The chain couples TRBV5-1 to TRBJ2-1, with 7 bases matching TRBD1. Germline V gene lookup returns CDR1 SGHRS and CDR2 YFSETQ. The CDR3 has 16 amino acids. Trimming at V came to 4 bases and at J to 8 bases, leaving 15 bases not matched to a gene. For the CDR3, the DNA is TGCGCCAGCAGCCTCCCAGCCGGGACAGAAACGGATGAGCAGTTCTTC. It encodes CASSLPAGTETDEQFF.

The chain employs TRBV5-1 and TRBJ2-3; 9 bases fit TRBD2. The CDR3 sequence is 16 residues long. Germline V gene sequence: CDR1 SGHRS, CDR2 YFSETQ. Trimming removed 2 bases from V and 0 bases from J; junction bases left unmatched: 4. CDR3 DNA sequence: TGCGCCAGCAGCTTAAGCGGGGGGACTAGCACAGATACGCAGTATTTT. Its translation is CASSLSGGTSTDTQYF. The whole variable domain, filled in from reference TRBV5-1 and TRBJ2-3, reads KAGVTQTPRYLIKTRGQQVTLSCSPISGHRSVSWYQQTPGQGLQFLFEYFSETQRNKGNFPGRFSGRQFSNSRSEMNVSTLELGDSALYLCASSLSGGTSTDTQYFGPGTRLTVL.

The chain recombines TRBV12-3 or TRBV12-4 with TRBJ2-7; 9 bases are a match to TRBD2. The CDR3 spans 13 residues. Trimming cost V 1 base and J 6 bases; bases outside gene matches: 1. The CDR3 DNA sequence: TGTGCCAGCAGTTTAGGACTAGCGGCCGAGCAGTACTTC. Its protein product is CASSLGLAAEQYF.

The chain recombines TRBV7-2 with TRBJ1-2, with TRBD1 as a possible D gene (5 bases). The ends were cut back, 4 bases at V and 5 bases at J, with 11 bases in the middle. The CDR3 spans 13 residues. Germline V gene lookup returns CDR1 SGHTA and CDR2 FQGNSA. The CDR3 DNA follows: TGTGCCAGCAGCTCTGGGGGGAGGTATGGCTACACCTTC. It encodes CASSSGGRYGYTF.

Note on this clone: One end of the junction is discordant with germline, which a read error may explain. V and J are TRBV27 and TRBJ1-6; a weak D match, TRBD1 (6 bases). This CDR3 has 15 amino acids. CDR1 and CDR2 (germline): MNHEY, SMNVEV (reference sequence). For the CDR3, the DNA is TGTGCCAGCAGTGTATCCGGGACAATCGGCTCACCCCTCCACTTT. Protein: CASSVSGTIGSPLHF.

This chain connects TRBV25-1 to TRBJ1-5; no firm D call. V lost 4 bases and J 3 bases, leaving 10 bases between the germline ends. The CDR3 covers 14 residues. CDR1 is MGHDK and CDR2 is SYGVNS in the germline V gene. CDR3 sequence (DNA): TGTGCCAGCAGTGGGGCTCTCTTCAATCAGCCCCAGCATTTT. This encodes CASSGALFNQPQHF.

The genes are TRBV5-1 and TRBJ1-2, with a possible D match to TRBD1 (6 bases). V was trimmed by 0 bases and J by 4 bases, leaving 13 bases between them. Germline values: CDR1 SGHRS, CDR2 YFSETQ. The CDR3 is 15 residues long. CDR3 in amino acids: CASSLAGGGTYGYTF. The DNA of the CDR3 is TGCGCCAGCAGCTTGGCTGGGGGGGGCACCTATGGCTACACCTTC.

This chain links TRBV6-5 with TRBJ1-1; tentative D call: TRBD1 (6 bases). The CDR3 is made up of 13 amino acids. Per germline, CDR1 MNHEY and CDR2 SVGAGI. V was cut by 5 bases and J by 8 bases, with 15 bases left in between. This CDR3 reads CASSLLGGVEAFF. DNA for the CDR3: TGTGCCAGCAGTCTCCTTGGGGGCGTCGAAGCTTTCTTT.

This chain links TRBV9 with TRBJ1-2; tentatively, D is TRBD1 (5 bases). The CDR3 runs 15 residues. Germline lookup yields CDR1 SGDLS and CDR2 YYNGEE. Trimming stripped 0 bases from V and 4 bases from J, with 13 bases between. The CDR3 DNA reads TGTGCCAGCAGCGTAGGCTGGGGCTATGGCTATGGCTACACCTTC. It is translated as CASSVGWGYGYGYTF.

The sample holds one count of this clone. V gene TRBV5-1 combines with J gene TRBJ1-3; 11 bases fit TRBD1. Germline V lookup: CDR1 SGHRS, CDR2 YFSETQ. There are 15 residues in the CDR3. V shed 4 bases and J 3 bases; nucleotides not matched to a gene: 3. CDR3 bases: TGCGCCAGCAGCCCCGGGACAGGGGGTGGAAACACCATATATTTT. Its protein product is CASSPGTGGGNTIYF.

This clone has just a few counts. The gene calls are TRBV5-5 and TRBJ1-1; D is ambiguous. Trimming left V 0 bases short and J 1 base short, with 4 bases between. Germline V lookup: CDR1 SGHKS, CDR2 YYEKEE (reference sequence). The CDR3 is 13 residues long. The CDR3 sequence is CASSLDRNTEAFF. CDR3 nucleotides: TGTGCCAGCAGCTTGGACAGGAACACTGAAGCTTTCTTT. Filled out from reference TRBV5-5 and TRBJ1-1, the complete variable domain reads DAGVTQSPTHLIKTRGQQVTLRCSPISGHKSVSWYQQVLGQGPQFIFQYYEKEERGRGNFPDRFSARQFPNYSSELNVNALLLGDSALYLCASSLDRNTEAFFGQGTRLTVV.

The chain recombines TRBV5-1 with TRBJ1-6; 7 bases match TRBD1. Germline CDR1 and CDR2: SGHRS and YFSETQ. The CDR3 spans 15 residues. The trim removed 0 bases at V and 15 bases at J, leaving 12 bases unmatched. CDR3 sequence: CASSLAGGGDPDLHF. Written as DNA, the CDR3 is TGCGCCAGCAGCTTGGCCGGAGGGGGCGACCCTGACCTCCACTTT.

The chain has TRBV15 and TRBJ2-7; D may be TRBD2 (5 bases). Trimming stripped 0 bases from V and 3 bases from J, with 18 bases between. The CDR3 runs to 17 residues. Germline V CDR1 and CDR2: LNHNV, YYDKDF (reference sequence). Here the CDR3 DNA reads TGTGCCACCAGCAGAGATTACCAACTACCGGGAAACTACGAGCAGTACTTC. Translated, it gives CATSRDYQLPGNYEQYF.

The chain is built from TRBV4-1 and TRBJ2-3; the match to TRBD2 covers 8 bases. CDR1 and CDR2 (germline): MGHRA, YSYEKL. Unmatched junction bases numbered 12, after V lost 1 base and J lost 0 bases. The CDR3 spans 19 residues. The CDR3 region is CASSQGMSGGLSSTDTQYF. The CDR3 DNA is TGCGCCAGCAGCCAAGGCATGAGCGGGGGCCTCTCTAGCACAGATACGCAGTATTTT.

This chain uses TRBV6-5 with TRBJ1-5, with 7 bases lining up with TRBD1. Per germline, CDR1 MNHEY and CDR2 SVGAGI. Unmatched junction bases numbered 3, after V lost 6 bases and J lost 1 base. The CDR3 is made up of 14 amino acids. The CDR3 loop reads CASSLGQSNQPQHF. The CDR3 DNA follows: TGTGCCAGCAGCCTGGGACAGAGCAATCAGCCCCAGCATTTT.

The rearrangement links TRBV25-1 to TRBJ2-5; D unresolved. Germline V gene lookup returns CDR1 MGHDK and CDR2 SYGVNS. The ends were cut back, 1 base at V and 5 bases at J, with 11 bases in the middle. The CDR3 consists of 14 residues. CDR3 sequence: CASSESAGWETQYF. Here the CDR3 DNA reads TGTGCCAGCAGTGAATCTGCCGGGTGGGAGACCCAGTACTTC.

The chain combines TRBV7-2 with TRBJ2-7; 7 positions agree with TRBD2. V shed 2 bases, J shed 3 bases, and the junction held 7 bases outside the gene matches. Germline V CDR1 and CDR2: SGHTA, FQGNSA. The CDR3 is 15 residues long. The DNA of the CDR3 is TGTGCCAGCAGCTTATATATCGGCGGGGGCTACGAGCAGTACTTC. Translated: CASSLYIGGGYEQYF.

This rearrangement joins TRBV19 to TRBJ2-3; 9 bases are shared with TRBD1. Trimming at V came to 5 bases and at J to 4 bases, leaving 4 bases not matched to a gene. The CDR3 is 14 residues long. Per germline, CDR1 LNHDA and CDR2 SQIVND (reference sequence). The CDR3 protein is CASSLRDRADTQYF. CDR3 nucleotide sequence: TGTGCCAGTAGTCTCCGGGACAGGGCAGATACGCAGTATTTT.

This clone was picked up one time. CDR3 in amino acids: CASGTISSQPQHF. CDR3 bases: TGTGCCAGCGGGACAATATCGTCTCAGCCCCAGCATTTT. The rearrangement links TRBV6-5 to TRBJ1-5, with D possibly being TRBD1 (6 bases). The CDR3 has 13 amino acids. Germline CDR1 and CDR2: MNHEY and SVGAGI. Trimming took 8 bases from V and 6 from J, leaving 14 bases between them.

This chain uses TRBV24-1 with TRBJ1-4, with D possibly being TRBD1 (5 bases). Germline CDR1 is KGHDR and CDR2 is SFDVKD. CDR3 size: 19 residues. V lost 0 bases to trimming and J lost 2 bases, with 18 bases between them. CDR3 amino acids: CATSDLGRTGVDTNEKLFF. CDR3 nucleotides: TGTGCCACCAGTGATTTGGGTCGAACGGGGGTAGACACTAATGAAAAACTGTTTTTT.

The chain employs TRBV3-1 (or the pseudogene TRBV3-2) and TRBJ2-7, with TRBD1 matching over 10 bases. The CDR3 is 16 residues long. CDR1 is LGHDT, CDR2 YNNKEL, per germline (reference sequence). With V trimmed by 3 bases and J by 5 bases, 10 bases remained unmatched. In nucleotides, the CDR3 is TGTGCCAGCAGCCACGCCGGGACAGGGGTTTTCAACGAGCAGTACTTC. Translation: CASSHAGTGVFNEQYF.

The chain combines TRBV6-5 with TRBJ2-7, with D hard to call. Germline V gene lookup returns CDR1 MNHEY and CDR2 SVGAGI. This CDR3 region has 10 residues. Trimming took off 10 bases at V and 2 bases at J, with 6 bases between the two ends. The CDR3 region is CATATYEQYF. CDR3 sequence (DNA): TGTGCCACCGCGACCTACGAGCAGTACTTC.

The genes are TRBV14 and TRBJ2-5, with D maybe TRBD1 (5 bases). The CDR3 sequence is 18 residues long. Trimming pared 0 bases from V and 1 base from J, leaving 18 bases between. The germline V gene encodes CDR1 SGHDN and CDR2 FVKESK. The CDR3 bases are TGTGCCAGCAGCCAAGATGTCGAGACAGCTAAACCCCAAGAGACCCAGTACTTC. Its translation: CASSQDVETAKPQETQYF.

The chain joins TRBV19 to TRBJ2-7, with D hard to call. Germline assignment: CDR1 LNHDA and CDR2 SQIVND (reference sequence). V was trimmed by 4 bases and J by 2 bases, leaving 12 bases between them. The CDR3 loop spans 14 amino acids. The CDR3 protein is CASSKASRAYEQYF. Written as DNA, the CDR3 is TGTGCCAGTAGTAAAGCCAGCCGGGCCTACGAGCAGTACTTC.

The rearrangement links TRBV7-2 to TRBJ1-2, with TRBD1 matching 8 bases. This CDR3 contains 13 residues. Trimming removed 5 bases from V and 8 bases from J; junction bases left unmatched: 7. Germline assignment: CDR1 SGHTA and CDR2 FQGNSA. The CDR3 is CASSRETGVGYTF. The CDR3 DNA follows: TGTGCCAGCAGCAGGGAGACAGGGGTCGGCTACACCTTC.

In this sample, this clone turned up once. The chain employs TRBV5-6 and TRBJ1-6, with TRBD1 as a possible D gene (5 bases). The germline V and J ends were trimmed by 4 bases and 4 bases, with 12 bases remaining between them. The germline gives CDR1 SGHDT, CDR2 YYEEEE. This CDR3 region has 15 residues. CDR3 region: CASSARVDYNSPLHF. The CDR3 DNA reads TGTGCCAGCAGCGCCAGGGTGGATTATAATTCACCCCTCCACTTT.

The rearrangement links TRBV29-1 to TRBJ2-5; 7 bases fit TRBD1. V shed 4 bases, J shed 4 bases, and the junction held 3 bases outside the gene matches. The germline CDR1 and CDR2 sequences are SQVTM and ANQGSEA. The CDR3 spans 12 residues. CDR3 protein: CSVVAGGETQYF. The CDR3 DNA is TGCAGCGTTGTAGCAGGGGGAGAGACCCAGTACTTC.